This T cell receptor beta chain was recorded in a study of cytotoxic CD8 clonotypes in ibrutinib-treated CLL. Findings and limits, study-wide: Sample timing was unmatched between remission and later-progressing patients; lymph nodes unstudied. Among the clonotypes, public ones were uncommon and contracted or held stable on treatment.

TCRdb's table, derived via immunoSEQ multiplex PCR, lists solely in-frame clones and lacks some. There are 140,000 or so clones in the sample; 79% occur only once, and roughly 13% lies in the top ten. In regard to this clone: Its antigen is undetermined.

CDR3 length equals 15 residues. Deletions cut 5 bases from V and 5 bases from J, with 18 bases between. CDR1 is SEHNR, CDR2 FQNEAQ, per germline (reference sequence). The gene calls are TRBV7-9 and TRBJ1-1; possible D gene TRBD1, 6 bases. Sequenced here: PBMCs, sampled after 12 months of ibrutinib treatment. This TCR derives from a human donor with chronic lymphocytic leukemia. The CDR3 sequence: CASSPLDSRWTEAFF. CDR3 bases: TGTGCCAGCAGCCCCTTGGACAGCCGGTGGACTGAAGCTTTCTTT.